This is a list of T cell receptor beta chains from one sample in a study of T cell repertoires in cytomegalovirus infection. One entry per CDR3 protein, called by TCRdb with MiXCR from the reads. This sample has under 300,000 distinct CDR3 sequences; 12% occur once, and the top ten carry around 1.6%. The sequenced material came from PBMCs. The receptors originated from a human donor in good health (CMV status not recorded). Some clones in this sample may be carry-over from other donors' samples. The CDR3 runs from the conserved cysteine through the conserved F or W. Fields, in order: clone size, D gene, V gene, J gene, CDR3 protein, CDR3 DNA. The D gene is left open where the match is weak. Rows may omit the clone size; those that give it use once, few, many or a size class.

clone size: few
D gene: TRBD1
V gene: TRBV19
J gene: TRBJ2-1
CDR3 protein: CASSKDRFHNEQFF
CDR3 DNA: TGTGCCAGTAGTAAGGACAGGTTCCACAATGAGCAGTTCTTC

clone size: few
D gene: TRBD1
V gene: TRBV5-5
J gene: TRBJ1-4
CDR3 protein: CASSYGTGEVKLFF
CDR3 DNA: TGTGCCAGCAGCTACGGGACAGGGGAGGTAAAACTGTTTTTT

clone size: few
D gene: NA
V gene: TRBV5-1
J gene: TRBJ2-1
CDR3 protein: CASSLWGAGTGEQFF
CDR3 DNA: TGCGCCAGCAGCTTGTGGGGGGCTGGCACAGGTGAGCAGTTCTTC

clone size: few
D gene: NA
V gene: TRBV6-5
J gene: TRBJ2-3
CDR3 protein: CASSYSGSKADTQYF
CDR3 DNA: TGTGCCAGCAGTTACTCGGGCAGCAAGGCAGATACGCAGTATTTT

clone size: many
D gene: NA
V gene: TRBV9
J gene: TRBJ2-4
CDR3 protein: CASSVDQGERAKNIQYF
CDR3 DNA: TGTGCCAGCAGCGTAGATCAAGGGGAAAGAGCCAAAAACATTCAGTACTTC

clone size: NA
D gene: TRBD1
V gene: TRBV12-3/TRBV12-4
J gene: TRBJ1-5
CDR3 protein: CASSFTGGDQPQHF
CDR3 DNA: TGTGCCAGCAGTTTTACAGGGGGGGATCAGCCCCAGCATTTT

clone size: few
D gene: NA
V gene: TRBV5-1
J gene: TRBJ2-1
CDR3 protein: CASSLGQTYNEQFF
CDR3 DNA: TGCGCCAGCAGCTTGGGACAGACCTACAATGAGCAGTTCTTC

clone size: few
D gene: NA
V gene: TRBV20-1
J gene: TRBJ1-1
CDR3 protein: CSALTGIFMGNTEAFF
CDR3 DNA: TGCAGTGCCCTTACGGGGATCTTTATGGGAAACACTGAAGCTTTCTTT

clone size: many
D gene: NA
V gene: TRBV28
J gene: TRBJ1-1
CDR3 protein: CASSFPEGVNTEAFF
CDR3 DNA: TGTGCCAGCAGTTTCCCCGAGGGGGTGAACACTGAAGCTTTCTTT

clone size: NA
D gene: TRBD1
V gene: TRBV27
J gene: TRBJ2-5
CDR3 protein: CASSSRTGGRETQYF
CDR3 DNA: TGTGCCAGCAGTTCCAGGACAGGGGGTCGAGAGACCCAGTACTTC

clone size: NA
D gene: NA
V gene: TRBV5-1
J gene: TRBJ2-5
CDR3 protein: CVSSFLDSAETQYF
CDR3 DNA: TGCGTCAGCAGCTTTTTGGACTCAGCAGAGACCCAGTACTTC

clone size: NA
D gene: NA
V gene: TRBV19
J gene: TRBJ1-1
CDR3 protein: CASSIRAPLDTEAFF
CDR3 DNA: TGTGCCAGTAGTATCCGGGCCCCATTGGACACTGAAGCTTTCTTT

clone size: few
D gene: NA
V gene: TRBV29-1
J gene: TRBJ1-2
CDR3 protein: CSVYGSTAYGYTF
CDR3 DNA: TGCAGCGTTTACGGGAGTACGGCTTATGGCTACACCTTC

clone size: many
D gene: NA
V gene: TRBV4-3
J gene: TRBJ2-3
CDR3 protein: CASSQATSGTDTQYF
CDR3 DNA: TGCGCCAGCAGCCAAGCGACTAGTGGAACAGATACGCAGTATTTT

clone size: many
D gene: TRBD1
V gene: TRBV28
J gene: TRBJ1-5
CDR3 protein: CASSLHQGQGSQPQHF
CDR3 DNA: TGTGCCAGCAGTTTACACCAGGGACAGGGCAGTCAGCCCCAGCATTTT

clone size: NA
D gene: NA
V gene: TRBV29-1
J gene: TRBJ1-1
CDR3 protein: CSVGARGEAFF
CDR3 DNA: TGCAGCGTTGGGGCCCGGGGGGAAGCTTTCTTT

clone size: few
D gene: NA
V gene: TRBV6-6
J gene: TRBJ2-3
CDR3 protein: CASSYGRGQVPDTQYF
CDR3 DNA: TGTGCCAGCAGTTACGGGAGGGGACAGGTCCCAGATACGCAGTATTTT

clone size: many
D gene: NA
V gene: TRBV7-2
J gene: TRBJ2-5
CDR3 protein: CASSLLPLETQYF
CDR3 DNA: TGTGCCAGCAGCTTACTACCCTTGGAGACCCAGTACTTC

clone size: NA
D gene: TRBD1
V gene: TRBV19
J gene: TRBJ1-4
CDR3 protein: CASSTSDRGRSEKLFF
CDR3 DNA: TGTGCCAGTAGTACTTCTGACAGGGGGCGAAGTGAAAAACTGTTTTTT

clone size: many
D gene: NA
V gene: TRBV5-1
J gene: TRBJ1-4
CDR3 protein: CASSTGRTNEKLFF
CDR3 DNA: TGCGCCAGCAGCACGGGACGGACAAATGAAAAACTGTTTTTT